This T cell receptor beta chain was documented in a study of regulatory T cells in long-lasting Graves disease. This clonotype was seen at least ten times. The target antigen is unknown. HTBI primers from iRepertoire and Arm-PCR of CDR3 regions yielded the TCR beta libraries. TCRdb recomputed calls from the multiplex PCR reads with MiXCR, one row per CDR3 protein. The sample includes about 430,000 distinct CDR3 sequences, 14% to 15% seen only once; the top ten take approximately 8%. Study-level points and caveats: A greater number of public clonotypes (about 2,900) was shared by persistent patients than by new patients (around 1,000).

Losses at the gene ends were 5 bases for V and 2 bases for J; bases not matched to a gene: 9. Per the germline V gene, CDR1 is MDHEN and CDR2 is SYDVKM. This CDR3 is built from 16 residues. As for time point: newly diagnosed GD, antithyroid drugs for less than 3 months. From RNA extracted from PBMCs, the TCR library was made. This sample also belongs to another study, concerning T cells in Graves' hyperthyroidism and ophthalmopathy.

This sequence was found in a middle-aged woman with Graves disease. The sample here was peripheral blood mononuclear cells (PBMCs), taken at new diagnosis, from a patient treated with antithyroid drugs. The V gene is TRBV28, the J gene TRBJ2-5, with TRBD1 identical over 9 bases. CDR3 sequence reads: CASSGTGGVPQETQYF. CDR3 bases: TGTGCCAGCAGTGGAACAGGGGGCGTTCCGCAAGAGACCCAGTACTTC.